Shown below are 8 T cell receptor beta chains from a single sample sequenced in a study of blood T cell repertoires in COVID-19. Libraries were prepared by immunoSEQ multiplex PCR; TCRdb keeps only in-frame clonotypes and omits some of them. The table has under 250,000 clones, over 75% seen once. Sequenced: peripheral blood. These receptors originate from a man between 50 and 59 years old with COVID-19, enrolled during active disease.

The chain carries TRBV7-2 and TRBJ1-1; 8 nucleotides align to TRBD1. The CDR3 has 15 amino acids. CDR1 is SGHTA and CDR2 is FQGNSA in the germline V gene. The V and J ends lost 1 base and 4 bases, in that order; junction bases with no gene match: 5. CDR3 in DNA: TGTGCCAGCAGCTTAGGCTCAGGGGGCCCCACTGAAGCTTTCTTT. This sequence encodes CASSLGSGGPTEAFF.

The genes are TRBV3-1 (or the pseudogene TRBV3-2) and TRBJ1-2; TRBD1 matches at 8 bases. This CDR3 is built from 13 residues. V lost 5 bases and J lost 5; bases outside the gene matches: 4. Looked up from germline, CDR1 is LGHDT and CDR2 is YNNKEL (reference sequence). The CDR3 region has the DNA TGTGCCAGCAGCGGTCGGACAGGGTATGGCTACACCTTC. Residues: CASSGRTGYGYTF.

The V gene is TRBV9, the J gene TRBJ1-6; TRBD1 might be the D (6 bases). CDR3 length: 15 amino acids. V was clipped by 4 bases and J by 5 bases, with 13 bases between them. Germline CDR1 is SGDLS and CDR2 is YYNGEE. CDR3 sequence: CASSTQAGDNSPLHF. For the CDR3, the DNA is TGTGCCAGCAGCACTCAGGCAGGGGATAATTCACCCCTCCACTTT.

The chain is built from TRBV10-3 and TRBJ2-2; TRBD1 agrees at 9 bases. V shed 9 bases and J 1 base; nucleotides not matched to a gene: 6. This CDR3 spans 15 amino acids. Germline CDR1 and CDR2: ENHRY and SYGVKD. CDR3 in amino acids: CAMKQGAVNTGELFF. CDR3 in DNA: TGTGCCATGAAACAGGGGGCGGTGAACACCGGGGAGCTGTTTTTT.

This clone was counted a single time. The chain is built from TRBV6-1 and TRBJ1-6; D gene unclear. There are 18 residues in the CDR3. Trimming removed 3 bases from V and 7 bases from J, with 22 bases in between. Germline loops: CDR1 MNHNS, CDR2 SASEGT. CDR3 in amino acids: CASSDPGRSRAKNSPLHF. The CDR3 DNA follows: TGTGCCAGCAGTGACCCTGGGAGGAGTAGGGCGAAGAATTCACCCCTCCACTTT.

The chain uses TRBV2 and TRBJ2-3; TRBD2 matches at 9 bases. The germline CDR1 and CDR2 sequences are SNHLY and FYNNEI. The CDR3 has 15 amino acids. J gave up 2 bases and V 6 bases, and 6 bases lay outside the gene matches. The CDR3 DNA is TGTGCCAGCAGGGGTAGCGGGAGCATCACAGATACGCAGTATTTT. Encoded protein: CASRGSGSITDTQYF. Full variable domain (remainder filled in from reference TRBV2 and TRBJ2-3): EPEVTQTPSHQVTQMGQEVILRCVPISNHLYFYWYRQILGQKVEFLVSFYNNEISEKSEIFDDQFSVERPDGSNFTLKIRSTKLEDSAMYFCASRGSGSITDTQYFGPGTRLTVL.

This chain uses TRBV3-1 (or the pseudogene TRBV3-2) with TRBJ2-5; TRBD2 agrees at 13 bases. In germline, CDR1 is LGHDT, CDR2 YNNKEL (reference sequence). With 4 bases clipped from V and 4 bases from J, the junction kept 6 bases outside the gene matches. The CDR3 runs to 16 residues. The CDR3 nucleotides are TGTGCCAGCAGCCCACCCGGGACTAGCGGGGTAGAGACCCAGTACTTC. Amino acids: CASSPPGTSGVETQYF.

The V call is TRBV6-5, the J call TRBJ2-2; 7 nucleotides align to TRBD1. The germline CDR1 and CDR2 sequences are MNHEY and SVGAGI. The CDR3 spans 15 residues. V trimming: 7 bases; J trimming: 1 base; junction bases outside the gene matches: 6. The CDR3 DNA is TGTGCCAGCACGCAGGGGGTCAGGAACACCGGGGAGCTGTTTTTT. This translates into CASTQGVRNTGELFF.